What follows are 19 T cell receptor beta chains derived from one specimen sequenced in a study of blood T cell repertoires in COVID-19. Repertoires were generated with immunoSEQ multiplex PCR, while TCRdb's copy carries only in-frame clones and drops some. The repertoire holds approximately 99,000 clones, with about 90% as singletons. The sample was peripheral blood. The receptors come from a human donor in a cohort sampled during active COVID-19.

The chain carries TRBV11-2 and TRBJ2-3; TRBD2 aligns across 16 bases. CDR1 and CDR2 from the germline V gene are SGHAT and FQNNGV. The CDR3 is 16 amino acids. V shed 3 bases and J 4 bases; nucleotides not matched to a gene: 1. The CDR3 nucleotides are TGTGCCAGCAGCTTGGGACTAGCGGGAGGGCCAGATACGCAGTATTTT. It specifies CASSLGLAGGPDTQYF.

CDR3 bases: TGTGCCAGCAGCGTAGGTGCTGGGGGGGAGACCCAGTACTTC. Its protein is CASSVGAGGETQYF. This chain joins TRBV9 and TRBJ2-5; possibly TRBD2 for D (6 bases). The CDR3 is 14 amino acids. The V end was cut by 0 bases, the J end by 5 bases, with 11 bases between. CDR1 SGDLS and CDR2 YYNGEE come from the germline V gene.

The gene calls are TRBV21-1 and TRBJ2-7; TRBD1, as called in the table, went unchecked against the DNA. TRBV21-1 is reported as a pseudogene. This CDR3 is 15 amino acids long. This CDR3 reads CASSPPHTVSYEQYF. The CDR3 coding sequence is TGTGCCAGCAGCCCCCCCCACACAGTTTCCTACGAGCAGTACTTC.

This chain connects TRBV5-1 to TRBJ2-2, with D possibly matching TRBD2 (6 bases). Germline CDR1 and CDR2: SGHRS and YFSETQ. V lost 0 bases and J lost 1, with 7 bases in between. The CDR3 length is 15 residues. The CDR3 loop is CASSLGGMNTGELFF. The CDR3 DNA is TGCGCCAGCAGCTTGGGCGGGATGAACACCGGGGAGCTGTTTTTT.

V gene TRBV13 combines with J gene TRBJ2-4; D may be TRBD2 (6 bases). CDR1 is PRHDT and CDR2 is FYEKMQ in the germline V gene (reference sequence). The CDR3 loop spans 19 amino acids. V was pared by 6 bases and J by 0 bases, with 24 bases between. CDR3 sequence: CASSRRRGLTYLAKNIQYF. In DNA form, the CDR3 reads TGTGCCAGCAGTCGTAGGAGGGGCCTCACCTACTTAGCCAAAAACATTCAGTACTTC.

The gene calls are TRBV7-3 and TRBJ2-3; 7 bases align to TRBD2. Germline assignment: CDR1 SGHTA and CDR2 FQGTGA. This CDR3 has 15 residues. V lost 2 bases, J lost 5 bases, and 7 bases stayed unmatched. CDR3 DNA: TGTGCCAGCAGCTTAGTGGGAGGGCCCGGAGATACGCAGTATTTT. It specifies CASSLVGGPGDTQYF.

V is TRBV6-5 and J is TRBJ2-1; 12 bases align to TRBD2. Germline lookup yields CDR1 MNHEY and CDR2 SVGAGI. The CDR3 consists of 16 residues. The J segment lost 10 bases and the V segment lost 0 bases, leaving 7 bases of the junction unmatched. CDR3 amino acids: CASSYSLAGGPEEQFF. As DNA, the CDR3 is TGTGCCAGCAGTTACTCCCTAGCGGGAGGGCCGGAGGAGCAGTTCTTC.

This chain uses TRBV19 with TRBJ1-5, with D perhaps matching TRBD1 (5 bases). From germline, CDR1 is LNHDA and CDR2 SQIVND (reference sequence). The CDR3 has 16 residues. Trimming cost V 1 base and J 1 base, with 11 bases left between them. CDR3 loop: CASSIVGVRSNQPQHF. The DNA of the CDR3 is TGTGCCAGTAGTATAGTAGGGGTGAGGAGCAATCAGCCCCAGCATTTT.

Note on this clone: The sample holds other DNA sequences that translate to the same CDR3. The V gene is TRBV30, the J gene TRBJ1-5, with TRBD1 identical over 9 bases. With V trimmed by 1 base and J by 6 bases, 4 bases remained unmatched. Per the germline V gene, CDR1 is GTSNPN and CDR2 is SVGIG (reference sequence). This CDR3 is built from 14 residues. The CDR3 is CAWSGGQGGQPQHF. The DNA of the CDR3 is TGTGCCTGGAGTGGGGGACAGGGCGGTCAGCCCCAGCATTTT.

This chain connects TRBV7-8 to TRBJ2-3, with 7 bases aligning to TRBD2. With V trimmed by 6 bases and J by 2 bases, 2 bases remained unmatched. The V gene's germline CDR1 is SGHVS and CDR2 FQNEAQ. The CDR3 spans 13 residues. The CDR3 DNA follows: TGTGCCAGCAGGCGGGGGTACACAGATACGCAGTATTTT. Amino acid sequence: CASRRGYTDTQYF.

This clone was seen only a few times. The chain carries TRBV19 and TRBJ2-5, with 8 bases matching TRBD1. CDR1 and CDR2 (germline): LNHDA, SQIVND (reference sequence). Trimming cost V 3 bases and J 3 bases; bases outside gene matches: 6. The CDR3 is 15 amino acids. The CDR3 DNA reads as TGTGCCAGTAGTATCGACCCACAGGGGGAAGAGACCCAGTACTTC. Protein: CASSIDPQGEETQYF.

This clone was seen a handful of times. The chain combines TRBV5-5 with TRBJ1-6; D gene unclear. This CDR3 is built from 11 residues. Germline-derived CDR1 and CDR2 are SGHKS and YYEKEE (reference sequence). The ends were cut back, 2 bases at V and 15 bases at J, with 9 bases in the middle. The CDR3 loop is CASSFMGHLHF. The CDR3 nucleotides read TGTGCCAGCAGCTTCATGGGCCACCTCCACTTT.

The rearrangement links TRBV19 to TRBJ1-1; no clear D gene. Trimming pared 3 bases from V and 6 bases from J, leaving 23 bases between. Germline V gene sequence: CDR1 LNHDA, CDR2 SQIVND (reference sequence). The CDR3 spans 17 residues. The CDR3 here is CASSIRGRGLGRAEAFF. CDR3 sequence (DNA): TGTGCCAGTAGTATCCGCGGCCGGGGTTTAGGGAGGGCTGAAGCTTTCTTT.

This chain links TRBV7-9 with TRBJ1-1; 9 bases fit TRBD1. CDR1 is SEHNR and CDR2 is FQNEAQ in the germline V gene (reference sequence). The CDR3 spans 16 residues. The V gene end was trimmed by 6 bases and the J gene end by 1 base; junction bases not matched to a gene: 9. CDR3 residues: CASRPGGQGRNTEAFF. The CDR3 nucleotides are TGTGCCAGCAGACCGGGGGGACAGGGAAGGAACACTGAAGCTTTCTTT.

The V call is TRBV6-5, the J call TRBJ1-2, with D possibly matching TRBD1 (5 bases). The germline CDR1 and CDR2 sequences are MNHEY and SVGAGI. This CDR3 has 15 residues. V was clipped by 7 bases and J by 2 bases, with 17 bases between them. CDR3 DNA: TGTGCCAGCAAAAGATCCGGAGACAGCAACTATGGCTACACCTTC. Amino acids: CASKRSGDSNYGYTF.

This clone was detected a few times. This chain joins TRBV7-2 and TRBJ2-1; 8 nucleotides align to TRBD2. Germline assignment: CDR1 SGHTA and CDR2 FQGNSA. The length of the CDR3 is 16 residues. J lost 0 bases, V lost 4 bases, and 5 bases had no gene match. The CDR3 region has the DNA TGTGCCAGCAGCTCTCAAGCGGGAGTCTCCTACAATGAGCAGTTCTTC. It specifies CASSSQAGVSYNEQFF.

The rearrangement uses TRBV5-8 and TRBJ2-1; D is undetermined. CDR1 and CDR2 (germline): SGHTS, YDEGEE. The CDR3 is 15 amino acids. The V and J ends lost 0 bases and 6 bases respectively, with 13 bases between them. The CDR3 nucleotides are TGTGCCAGCAGCTTGGGCTTTGGTCAGATCAATGAGCAGTTCTTC. Translating it yields CASSLGFGQINEQFF.

This chain connects TRBV3-1 (or the pseudogene TRBV3-2) to TRBJ2-7; the match to TRBD1 covers 7 bases. J lost 1 base, V lost 1 base, and 7 bases had no gene match. The CDR3 extends over 16 amino acids. The germline gives CDR1 LGHDT, CDR2 YNNKEL (reference sequence). CDR3 loop: CASSQGTGLLSYEQYF. The CDR3 region has the DNA TGTGCCAGCAGCCAAGGGACAGGCCTTCTTTCCTACGAGCAGTACTTC.

V is TRBV6-5 and J is TRBJ1-4; D perhaps matches TRBD1 (6 bases). Germline CDR1 is MNHEY and CDR2 is SVGAGI. V lost 6 bases and J 7 bases, leaving 18 bases between the germline ends. The CDR3 runs to 15 residues. The CDR3 spells CASRQPTGSGEKLFF. The DNA of the CDR3 is TGTGCCAGCAGACAGCCTACAGGGTCGGGTGAAAAACTGTTTTTT.